Listed below are T cell receptor beta chains from one sample, sequenced in a study of blood T cell repertoires in COVID-19. Data came from immunoSEQ multiplex PCR; TCRdb stores just in-frame clones and leaves some out. The table records some 330,000 clones, roughly 88% of them present only once. The sequenced material came from peripheral blood. All receptors come from a woman in her 50s with active or convalescent COVID-19. Both conserved end residues are part of each CDR3. D genes are given only for firm matches. Some rows mark clone size as missing; the rest say once, few, many or name a class of expanded clone.

J | D | size | length | V | CDR3 | DNA
TRBJ2-7 | TRBD1 | . | 14 | TRBV7-9 | CASSPGTGSYEQYF | TGTGCCAGCAGCCCCGGGACAGGCTCCTACGAGCAGTACTTC
TRBJ1-2 | TRBD1 | few | 18 | TRBV6-2/TRBV6-3 | CASSFLSAGAGQGARYTF | TGTGCCAGCAGTTTTCTCTCGGCGGGTGCGGGACAGGGGGCCCGCTACACCTTC
TRBJ2-5 | TRBD2 | once | 17 | TRBV6-1 | CASSDSQRGSWGETQYF | TGTGCCAGCAGTGATAGCCAGCGGGGGAGTTGGGGGGAGACCCAGTACTTC
TRBJ1-1 | TRBD1 | . | 15 | TRBV5-6 | CASSRRDSRNTEAFF | TGTGCCAGCAGCCGCCGGGACAGCAGGAACACTGAAGCTTTCTTT
TRBJ1-4 | . | once | 17 | TRBV7-2 | CASSRRPGQRGNEKLFF | TGTGCCAGCAGCCGCAGACCTGGACAGCGCGGAAATGAAAAACTGTTTTTT
TRBJ2-7 | . | . | 15 | TRBV7-6 | CASSPRDSYLQKQYF | TGTGCCAGCAGCCCCCGGGACTCCTATCTCCAAAAGCAGTACTTC
TRBJ2-1 | . | few | 16 | TRBV28 | CASTPPKHHSYNEQFF | TGTGCCAGCACCCCTCCGAAACACCACTCCTACAATGAGCAGTTCTTC
TRBJ2-5 | TRBD1 | few | 15 | TRBV27 | CASSSGQGARETQYF | TGTGCCAGCAGTTCGGGACAGGGGGCCAGGGAGACCCAGTACTTC
TRBJ1-3 | . | . | 15 | TRBV6-6 | CASSLGTLSGNTIYF | TGTGCCAGCAGTCTCGGGACTCTGTCTGGAAACACCATATATTTT
TRBJ1-5 | . | . | 15 | TRBV7-2 | CASSPGQPDGQPQHF | TGTGCCAGCAGCCCCGGACAGCCAGACGGGCAGCCCCAGCATTTT
TRBJ1-1 | TRBD1 | . | 13 | TRBV6-4 | CASSATGGTEAFF | TGTGCCAGCAGCGCGACAGGGGGCACTGAAGCTTTCTTT
TRBJ2-7 | TRBD1 | . | 15 | TRBV6-2/TRBV6-3 | CASSAGGTGTTWGYF | TGTGCCAGCAGCGCCGGTGGGACAGGGACAACCTGGGGGTACTTC
TRBJ2-7 | . | . | 15 | TRBV18 | CASSPASTGTSEQYF | TGTGCCAGCTCACCAGCAAGTACTGGGACTTCCGAGCAGTACTTC
TRBJ1-5 | TRBD1 | . | 15 | TRBV28 | CASSSRDRRSQPQHF | TGTGCCAGCAGTTCACGGGACAGGCGGAGTCAGCCCCAGCATTTT
TRBJ1-2 | . | . | 14 | TRBV28 | CASSLVSGGYGYTF | TGTGCCAGCAGCCTAGTCAGCGGTGGCTATGGCTACACCTTC
TRBJ2-3 | TRBD2 | . | 17 | TRBV3-1/TRBV3-2 | CASSRTSGGGWTDTQYF | TGTGCCAGCAGTCGGACTAGCGGGGGGGGATGGACAGATACGCAGTATTTT
TRBJ2-7 | . | . | 15 | TRBV2 | CASTTPGSLSYEQYF | TGTGCCAGCACAACCCCCGGGTCACTCTCCTACGAGCAGTACTTC
TRBJ1-2 | . | . | 12 | TRBV7-9 | CATILREDGYTF | TGTGCCACCATCTTGCGGGAAGATGGCTACACCTTC
TRBJ1-1 | . | . | 15 | TRBV18 | CASSLGQPSLTEAFF | TGTGCCAGCTCACTAGGACAGCCATCCTTAACTGAAGCTTTCTTT
TRBJ2-7 | TRBD1 | many | 15 | TRBV7-9 | CASSAYRGTPYEQYF | TGTGCCAGCAGCGCCTACAGGGGAACCCCCTACGAGCAGTACTTC
TRBJ2-1 | . | few | 13 | TRBV20-1 | CSASQGPRDEQFF | TGCAGTGCTAGTCAGGGGCCGCGGGATGAGCAGTTCTTC
TRBJ2-1 | . | . | 16 | TRBV2 | CASSGSLSGRHNEQFF | TGTGCCAGCAGCGGATCACTAAGCGGCAGGCACAATGAGCAGTTCTTC
TRBJ1-4 | . | . | 15 | TRBV7-9 | CASSLAETTNEKLFF | TGTGCCAGCAGCTTAGCGGAGACAACTAATGAAAAACTGTTTTTT
TRBJ1-3 | TRBD1 | . | 16 | TRBV28 | CASSLFPGGDGNTIYF | TGTGCCAGCAGTTTATTCCCAGGGGGCGACGGAAACACCATATATTTT
TRBJ2-7 | . | . | 13 | TRBV3-1/TRBV3-2 | CASSQGTGYEQYF | TGTGCCAGCAGCCAAGGAACAGGCTACGAGCAGTACTTC
TRBJ2-7 | . | . | 14 | TRBV10-3 | CAISENLAGGEQYF | TGTGCCATCAGTGAGAACCTAGCCGGTGGGGAGCAGTACTTC